This T cell receptor (beta chain) was identified during a study of cytomegalovirus exposure and HLA in healthy donors. Study-level points and caveats: Later, an analysis found that common viral pathogens appeared to be linked with several of the most significant clusters. Rarity characterized most TCR sequences, yet some public TCRs appeared in many donors. Indistinguishability led to the exclusion of some V segments, TRBV6-2 and TRBV6-3 included.

PCR amplification relied on 60 Vbeta primers (plus 13 Jbeta primers). Per the original methods: An analysis that came later counted roughly 80 million unique TCR beta chains, approximately 10 million shared. Clones were sequenced by immunoSEQ multiplex PCR, and TCRdb holds only the in-frame ones, with some missing. V, J and clone size are those of that table, while D and trimming were read from the DNA. The table records some 86,000 clones, around 75% of them present only once. This clone was found once. Antigen unknown. This CDR3 spans 14 amino acids. J gave up 0 bases and V 3 bases, and 2 bases lay outside the gene matches. Looked up from germline, CDR1 is SGHRS and CDR2 is YFSETQ.

The V and J genes are TRBV5-1 and TRBJ2-5, with 7 bases matching TRBD1. The sample consisted of PBMCs. This TCR was sampled from a woman aged 40 to 55 in good health and CMV-seropositive. The CDR3 bases are TGCGCCAGCAGCTCGGGACAGTACCAAGAGACCCAGTACTTC. This sequence encodes CASSSGQYQETQYF.